A single sample gave rise to the 11 T cell receptor beta chains below, sequenced in a study of tumor-infiltrating lymphocytes in primary liver carcinoma. Total RNA and DNA came together from roughly 20-30 mg of bulk tissue without cell sorting. A primer in the constant region served to generate TCR beta cDNA from 500 ng of total RNA. Three-round nested multiplex PCR performed with slightly modified ARM-PCR produced the TCR beta libraries. Both of the initial two PCR rounds ran for approximately 11 cycles and employed TRBV1-TRBV30 forward primers alongside a C-beta reverse primer. TCRdb used MiXCR to reprocess the multiplex PCR reads, holding one entry per CDR3 protein. The sample contains tens of thousands of distinct CDR3 sequences, less than 75% of which appear only once. The sample was liver tumor tissue from sampling region 2. The subset denotes: tumor region T2, inferior pole. The receptors shown here come from a man aged 40-50 years with primary liver carcinoma and hepatitis B virus infection.

On this clonotype: At one boundary the junction diverges from the germline segment, which might be a read error. The rearrangement joins TRBV6-5 to TRBJ1-1; D is ambiguous. The germline V gene encodes CDR1 MNHEY and CDR2 SVGAGI. The CDR3 contains 14 residues. Here the CDR3 reads CASGTPRFNTEAFF. The CDR3 bases are TGTGCCAGCGGTACTCCAAGGTTTAACACTGAAGCCTTCTTT.

This clonotype turned up a few times. J is TRBJ2-5 and V is TRBV25-1, with unresolved D. Germline CDR1 is MGHDK and CDR2 is SYGVNS. This CDR3 has 12 residues. V was clipped by 2 bases and J by 3 bases, with 4 bases between them. CDR3: CASSEQKETQYF. The CDR3, as DNA: TGTGCCAGCAGTGAACAGAAAGAGACCCAGTACTTC.

This chain links TRBV28 with TRBJ2-1, with D hard to call. CDR1 and CDR2 (germline): MDHEN, SYDVKM. CDR3 length equals 15 residues. V lost 7 bases to trimming and J lost 7 bases, with 20 bases between them. CDR3 in amino acids: CASNEIKGPDNEQFF. The CDR3 nucleotides read TGTGCCAGCAACGAAATTAAGGGCCCGGATAATGAGCAGTTCTTC.

A note on this clonotype: A read error may explain this, as a much larger clone is one base away. This chain links TRBV25-1 with TRBJ1-2, with unresolved D. CDR3 length: 14 residues. V gave up 4 bases and J gave up 6 bases, with 15 bases separating them. Germline lookup yields CDR1 MGHDK and CDR2 SYGVNS. Here the CDR3 reads CASSGRVGYHGYTF. CDR3 nucleotide sequence: TGTGCCAGCAGTGGTAGGGTAGGGTATCATGGCTACACCTTC.

The rearrangement joins TRBV24-1 to TRBJ2-1; tentative D call: TRBD2 (6 bases). This CDR3 region has 16 residues. V was pared by 4 bases and J by 5 bases, with 17 bases between. Germline CDR1 reads KGHDR; CDR2 reads SFDVKD. Here the CDR3 reads CATSEASERAHNEQFF. CDR3 nucleotide sequence: TGTGCCACCAGTGAAGCTAGCGAGAGGGCCCACAATGAGCAGTTCTTC.

As regards this clonotype: Compared with germline, one end of the junction differs, possibly owing to a read error. This chain uses TRBV10-3 with TRBJ2-1, with D perhaps matching TRBD2 (6 bases). Germline V gives CDR1 ENHRY, CDR2 SYGVKD. There are 14 residues in the CDR3. This CDR3 is CASSSRRAKNEQFF. In DNA form, the CDR3 reads TGTGCCAGCAGTAGCAGGAGGGCCAAAAATGAGCAATTCTTC.

In regard to this clonotype: Since a much larger clone is just one base distant, this may be a read error. The chain joins TRBV28 to TRBJ2-1; TRBD2 might be the D (6 bases). The germline CDR1 and CDR2 sequences are MDHEN and SYDVKM. This CDR3 contains 13 residues. In DNA, the CDR3 is TGTGCCAGCAGTTTCGCGGGATACAATGAGCAGATCTTC. This codes for CASSFAGYNEQIF. The entire variable domain, with the rest obtained from reference TRBV28 and TRBJ2-1, is as follows: DVKVTQSSRYLVKRTGEKVFLECVQDMDHENMFWYRQDPGLGLRLIYFSYDVKMKEKGDIPEGYSVSREKKERFSLILESASTNQTSMYLCASSFAGYNEQIFGPGTRLTVL.

In the case of this clonotype: The junction does not match germline at one end; this may be a read error. The V gene is TRBV5-4, the J gene TRBJ2-1, with 7 bases lining up with TRBD2. Germline V CDR1 and CDR2: SGHNT, YYREEE (reference sequence). The CDR3 runs to 16 residues. CDR3 DNA sequence: TGTGCCAGGAGCTTGTTTTCTAGCGGTAACCGAAATGAACAGTTCTTC. Its translation is CARSLFSSGNRNEQFF.

A word on this clonotype: This is likely a read error, given that the CDR3 carries no conserved phenylalanine or tryptophan at its end. The chain joins TRBV29-1 to TRBJ1-1, with 7 nucleotides matching TRBD1. Looked up from germline, CDR1 is SQVTM and CDR2 is ANQGSEA. J was trimmed by 2 bases and V by 8 bases; bases with no gene match: 11. The CDR3 runs 14 residues. This CDR3 is CSCVQGGVNTEAFL. The CDR3 nucleotides read TGCAGCTGTGTCCAGGGGGGAGTAAACACTGAAGCTTTCCTT.

This clonotype was seen more than once but under ten times. One junction end disagrees with the germline gene, perhaps due to a read error. V is TRBV11-1 and J is TRBJ2-7, with a tentative D call TRBD1 (5 bases). The CDR3 is 14 amino acids. Germline lookup yields CDR1 SGHAT and CDR2 FQDESV (reference sequence). CDR3 loop: CGSSPGRGWYEQYF. The CDR3 region has the DNA TGTGGCAGCAGCCCCGGAAGGGGCTGGTACGAGCAGTATTTC.

The table lists this clonotype with a few counts. This chain links TRBV6-5 with TRBJ2-3, with 9 bases lining up with TRBD1. The V and J ends lost 9 bases and 7 bases, in that order; junction bases with no gene match: 17. Germline V gives CDR1 MNHEY, CDR2 SVGAGI. The CDR3 loop spans 16 amino acids. CDR3 amino acids: CASRTGGDRVYHTQYF. DNA for the CDR3: TGTGCCAGTAGAACGGGTGGGGACAGGGTCTATCATACGCAGTATTTT.